Presented here are 3 T cell receptor beta chains from one specimen sequenced in a study of blood T cells in healthy people across ages. PCR was performed a second time for about 6 to 11 cycles using a sample-barcoded 5' primer and a J-beta primer mix. TCRdb called the 5' RACE reads again in MiXCR, with one record for every CDR3 protein. Of about 780,000 distinct CDR3 sequences in the sample, under 80% were seen once. The sample consisted of blood. The receptors stem from a man aged 25-45 years in good health.

On this clonotype itself: Given a much more abundant clone one base away, this may be a read error. The chain joins TRBV29-1 to TRBJ2-7, with 7 bases lining up with TRBD2. This CDR3 spans 14 amino acids. The V segment lost 7 bases and the J segment 0 bases; nucleotides outside the gene matches: 9. Per germline, CDR1 SQVTM and CDR2 ANQGSEA. The CDR3 bases are TGCAGCGCCCTGACTAGCTGGGACTCCTACGAGCAGTACTTC. Amino acids: CSALTSWDSYEQYF.

The chain combines TRBV25-1 with TRBJ2-6; unclear D gene. Trimming pared 1 base from V and 4 bases from J, leaving 11 bases between. The germline gives CDR1 MGHDK, CDR2 SYGVNS. This CDR3 comprises 16 residues. DNA of the CDR3: TGTGCCAGCAGTGAATGGGATCGGGCGGGGGCCAACGTCCTGACTTTC. The encoded protein is CASSEWDRAGANVLTF.

This chain connects TRBV20-1 to TRBJ2-1, with TRBD2 matching 8 bases. CDR1 DFQATT and CDR2 SNEGSKA come from the germline V gene (reference sequence). J gave up 6 bases and V 5 bases, and 12 bases lay outside the gene matches. The CDR3 loop spans 15 amino acids. CDR3 in amino acids: CSASLGQRGLNEQFF. The CDR3 DNA sequence: TGCAGTGCTTCACTAGGGCAGCGGGGGCTCAATGAGCAGTTCTTC.